The 13 T cell receptor beta chains listed next were all sequenced from one sample in a study of blood T cell dynamics during melanoma immunotherapy. Time point here: pre-treatment baseline. Libraries were prepared by immunoSEQ multiplex PCR; TCRdb keeps only in-frame clonotypes and omits some of them. Among 3,400 or so clones, about 90% were seen once, and the ten largest hold under 0.6%. Sequenced here: effector memory CD8+ T cells from blood, sampled from a patient treated with checkpoint blockade. These receptors were taken from a human donor with melanoma.

The genes are TRBV11-3 and TRBJ2-7; 12 positions match TRBD1. The CDR3 covers 16 residues. Germline V gene lookup returns CDR1 SGHNT and CDR2 YENEEA. The J segment lost 6 bases and the V segment lost 0 bases, leaving 6 bases of the junction unmatched. The CDR3 DNA follows: TGTGCCAGCAGCTTAGATCTGGGACAGGGGGCTGCCGAGCAGTACTTC. Protein sequence: CASSLDLGQGAAEQYF.

This clone appeared once. The chain carries TRBV4-3 and TRBJ2-5; TRBD2 matches at 8 bases. With the DNA end fitting TRBJ2-7 better, the J assignment may be wrong. This CDR3 is built from 17 residues. CDR1 LGHNA and CDR2 YSLEER come from the germline V gene. The CDR3 nucleotides read TGCGCCAGCAGCCAAGATAGAGGGACTAGGAGTTCCTACGAGCAGTACTTC. Translating it yields CASSQDRGTRSSYEQYF.

The chain is built from TRBV18 and TRBJ2-3, with D maybe TRBD1 (6 bases). There are 18 residues in the CDR3. CDR1 and CDR2 (germline): KGHSH, LQKENI. Between the trimmed V and J ends, which lost 3 bases and 0 bases, there was a span of 19 bases. CDR3 coding DNA: TGTGCCAGCTCACCGGAACAGGGATGGAGAATTAGCACAGATACGCAGTATTTT. Its translation: CASSPEQGWRISTDTQYF. Supplemented by reference TRBV18 and TRBJ2-3, the full variable domain reads NAGVMQNPRHLVRRRGQEARLRCSPMKGHSHVYWYRQLPEEGLKFMVYLQKENIIDESGMPKERFSAEFPKEGPSILRIQQVVRGDSAAYFCASSPEQGWRISTDTQYFGPGTRLTVL.

The chain combines TRBV19 with TRBJ2-7; 7 positions match TRBD1. This CDR3 comprises 12 residues. The ends lost 2 bases at V and 6 bases at J; junction bases unmatched: 1. Germline V lookup: CDR1 LNHDA, CDR2 SQIVND (reference sequence). DNA for the CDR3: TGTGCCAGTAGTATACACAGGGGCGAGCAGTACTTC. This sequence encodes CASSIHRGEQYF.

The rearrangement links TRBV11-2 to TRBJ1-2; D might be TRBD1 (5 bases). The CDR3 length is 14 residues. V dropped 5 bases and J dropped 6 bases, with 16 bases sitting between them. The germline gives CDR1 SGHAT, CDR2 FQNNGV. The DNA of the CDR3 is TGTGCCAGCAGCCCGGGGGGGTTTATGCATGGCTACACCTTC. Translated, it gives CASSPGGFMHGYTF.

In its sample, this clone was seen a few times. The CDR3 sequence is CATSLGTYGYTF. The CDR3 DNA reads as TGTGCCACTTCGTTAGGAACCTATGGCTACACCTTC. The rearrangement joins TRBV25-1 to TRBJ1-2; D call uncertain. The germline V gene has CDR1 MGHDK and CDR2 SYGVNS. This CDR3 has 12 amino acids. The V end was cut by 10 bases, the J end by 4 bases, with 13 bases between.

The gene calls are TRBV4-1 and TRBJ2-5, with 10 bases identical to TRBD2. Germline-derived CDR1 and CDR2 are MGHRA and YSYEKL. The CDR3 runs 14 residues. Unmatched junction bases numbered 3, after V lost 2 bases and J lost 6 bases. This CDR3 is CASSQTSGIKTQYF. The CDR3 DNA is TGCGCCAGCAGCCAAACTAGCGGGATTAAGACCCAGTACTTC.

The J gene is TRBJ2-7, the V gene TRBV5-6; 12 positions agree with TRBD2. Trimming cost V 0 bases and J 4 bases; bases outside gene matches: 2. Germline CDR1 is SGHDT and CDR2 is YYEEEE. This CDR3 has 15 amino acids. Here the CDR3 DNA reads TGTGCCAGCAGCTTGGAGCTAGCGGGAGGGTACGAGCAGTACTTC. Encoded protein: CASSLELAGGYEQYF.

This clone has only one observation. The gene calls are TRBV4-3 and TRBJ2-7, with 7 bases that match TRBD1. This CDR3 is built from 18 residues. Losses at the gene ends were 1 base for V and 2 bases for J; bases not matched to a gene: 14. The germline V gene encodes CDR1 LGHNA and CDR2 YSLEER. In DNA form, the CDR3 reads TGCGCCAGCAGCCAAGCATGGAGTAGGACAGGTGTACCCTACGAGCAGTACTTC. Translating gives CASSQAWSRTGVPYEQYF.

The chain uses TRBV5-1 and TRBJ1-1; TRBD1 matches at 7 bases. The CDR3 totals 12 residues. The J segment lost 5 bases and the V segment lost 5 bases, leaving 3 bases of the junction unmatched. Germline lookup yields CDR1 SGHRS and CDR2 YFSETQ. CDR3 loop: CASRQQGTEAFF. The CDR3 bases are TGCGCCAGCAGGCAACAGGGGACTGAAGCTTTCTTT.

This chain joins TRBV18 and TRBJ1-4; maybe TRBD1 (6 bases). CDR1 KGHSH and CDR2 LQKENI come from the germline V gene. Trimming pared 2 bases from V and 4 bases from J, leaving 17 bases between. CDR3 size: 17 residues. CDR3 bases: TGTGCCAGCTCACCAGCATCGTTGCAGGGGAATAATGAAAAACTGTTTTTT. This translates into CASSPASLQGNNEKLFF.

The chain carries TRBV9 and TRBJ2-7, with TRBD1 identical over 9 bases. This CDR3 is 17 amino acids long. Germline lookup yields CDR1 SGDLS and CDR2 YYNGEE. With V trimmed by 4 bases and J by 7 bases, 18 bases remained unmatched. The CDR3 DNA follows: TGTGCCAGCAGCCCAAACTCCGGGACAGGGTTCCGTGGAGAGCAGTACTTC. Amino acid sequence: CASSPNSGTGFRGEQYF. Full variable domain (missing parts from reference TRBV9 and TRBJ2-7): DSGVTQTPKHLITATGQRVTLRCSPRSGDLSVYWYQQSLDQGLQFLIQYYNGEERAKGNILERFSAQQFPDLHSELNLSSLELGDSALYFCASSPNSGTGFRGEQYFGPGTRLTVT.

The J gene is TRBJ2-1, the V gene TRBV21-1. TRBV21-1 counts as a pseudogene. This CDR3 is built from 18 residues. CDR3: CASSPQIQRGDQDNEQFF. The DNA of the CDR3 is TGTGCCAGCAGCCCCCAGATTCAACGAGGGGACCAAGACAATGAGCAGTTCTTC.